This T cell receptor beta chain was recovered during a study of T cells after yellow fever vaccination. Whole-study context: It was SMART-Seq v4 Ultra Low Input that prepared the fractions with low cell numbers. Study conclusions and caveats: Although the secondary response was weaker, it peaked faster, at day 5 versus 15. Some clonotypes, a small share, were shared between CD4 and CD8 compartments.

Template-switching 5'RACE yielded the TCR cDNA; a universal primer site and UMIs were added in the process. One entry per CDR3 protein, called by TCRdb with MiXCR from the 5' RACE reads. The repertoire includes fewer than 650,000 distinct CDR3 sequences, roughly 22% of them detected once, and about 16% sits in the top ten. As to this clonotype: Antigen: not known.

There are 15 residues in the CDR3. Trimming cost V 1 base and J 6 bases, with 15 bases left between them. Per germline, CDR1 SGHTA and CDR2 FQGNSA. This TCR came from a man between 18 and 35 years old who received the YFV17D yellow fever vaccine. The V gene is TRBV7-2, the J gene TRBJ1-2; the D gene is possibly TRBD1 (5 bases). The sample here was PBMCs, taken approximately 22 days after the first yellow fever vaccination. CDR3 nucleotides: TGTGCCAGCAGCTTAGTAGTTGGGGCAGTGAATGGCTACACCTTC. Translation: CASSLVVGAVNGYTF.